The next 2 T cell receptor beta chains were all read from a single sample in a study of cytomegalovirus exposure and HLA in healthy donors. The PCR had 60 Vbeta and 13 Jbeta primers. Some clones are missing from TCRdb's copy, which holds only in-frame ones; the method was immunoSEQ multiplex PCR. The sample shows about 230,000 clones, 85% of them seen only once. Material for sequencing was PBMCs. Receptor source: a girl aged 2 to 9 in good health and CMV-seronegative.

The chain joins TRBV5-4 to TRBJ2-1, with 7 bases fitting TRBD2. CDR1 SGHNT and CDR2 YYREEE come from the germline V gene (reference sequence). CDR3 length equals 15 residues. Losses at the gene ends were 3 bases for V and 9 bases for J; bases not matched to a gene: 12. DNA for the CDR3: TGTGCCAGCAGCTCCCTAGTGGGAGGGCCGGGTGAGCAGTTCTTC. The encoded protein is CASSSLVGGPGEQFF.

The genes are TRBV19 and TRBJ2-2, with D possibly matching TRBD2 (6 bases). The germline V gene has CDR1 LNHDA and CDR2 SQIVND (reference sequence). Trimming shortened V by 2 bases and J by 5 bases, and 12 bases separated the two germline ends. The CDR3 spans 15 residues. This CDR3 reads CASSIKGGATGELFF. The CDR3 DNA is TGTGCCAGTAGTATAAAAGGAGGGGCTACCGGGGAGCTGTTTTTT.